The 17 T cell receptor beta chains reported below all come from one sample, sequenced in a study of T cell changes during pregnancy in multiple sclerosis (dated by TCRdb to about 2019). Library creation used the immunoSEQ multiplex PCR assay. What TCRdb holds here is the immuneACCESS table cut down to in-frame rearrangements. Part of the clones is not present; checked against another copy, under half of the missing clones reflect an unresolved V gene, and the others are unexplained. Recorded for this sample are some 99,000 clones; approximately 95% of them occurred a single time. The ten largest clones capture almost 1% of the sample. Material: peripheral blood, obtained after pregnancy. These receptor sequences come from a female donor with multiple sclerosis, enrolled in a pregnancy study.

The V gene is TRBV7-2, the J gene TRBJ2-3, with TRBD2 matching over 11 bases. V was pared by 5 bases and J by 5 bases, with 6 bases of the junction left unmatched. Per the germline V gene, CDR1 is SGHTA and CDR2 is FQGNSA. The CDR3 is 15 residues long. The CDR3 reads CASSISGRAQDTQYF. DNA for the CDR3: TGTGCCAGCAGCATTAGCGGGAGGGCCCAAGATACGCAGTATTTT.

V and J are TRBV4-3 and TRBJ2-1, with 8 nucleotides matching TRBD2. This CDR3 region has 18 residues. Per germline, CDR1 LGHNA and CDR2 YSLEER. V shed 1 base, J shed 4 bases, and the junction held 12 bases outside the gene matches. The chain's CDR3 is CASSQVFSSSGLYNEQFF. The CDR3 DNA reads TGCGCCAGCAGCCAAGTTTTCTCTTCTAGCGGGTTATACAATGAGCAGTTCTTC.

This chain joins TRBV12-2 and TRBJ1-5; the D call TRBD1 from the table was never checked on the DNA. TRBV12-2 is assigned pseudogene status. The CDR3 is 13 residues long. CDR3 in amino acids: CASRYTYNQPQHF. CDR3 bases: TGTGCAAGTCGCTACACATACAATCAGCCCCAGCATTTT.

This clone was recorded only once. V gene TRBV18 combines with J gene TRBJ1-4; TRBD1 aligns across 7 bases. After removal of 4 bases from V and 0 bases from J, the junction contained 8 bases not matched to a gene. This CDR3 is built from 17 residues. The germline CDR1 and CDR2 sequences are KGHSH and LQKENI. CDR3 loop: CASSRQGAASTNEKLFF. The CDR3 nucleotides read TGTGCCAGCTCACGACAGGGAGCGGCCTCAACTAATGAAAAACTGTTTTTT. The entire variable domain, with the rest obtained from reference TRBV18 and TRBJ1-4, is as follows: NAGVMQNPRHLVRRRGQEARLRCSPMKGHSHVYWYRQLPEEGLKFMVYLQKENIIDESGMPKERFSAEFPKEGPSILRIQQVVRGDSAAYFCASSRQGAASTNEKLFFGSGTQLSVL.

The chain couples TRBV27 to TRBJ2-1; D call uncertain. Per germline, CDR1 MNHEY and CDR2 SMNVEV (reference sequence). Trimming pared 1 base from V and 4 bases from J, leaving 14 bases between. The CDR3 extends over 16 amino acids. DNA for the CDR3: TGTGCCAGCAGTTTATACGCTCTAAATGATTACAATGAGCAGTTCTTC. Its protein is CASSLYALNDYNEQFF.

The genes are TRBV4-3 and TRBJ1-1; perhaps TRBD1 as D (6 bases). This CDR3 is 13 amino acids long. Germline CDR1 LGHNA, CDR2 YSLEER. The V gene lost 5 bases and the J gene lost 3 bases, with 10 bases spanning the gap. The CDR3 loop reads CASSFKGDTEAFF. CDR3 nucleotides: TGCGCCAGCAGCTTCAAGGGGGACACTGAAGCTTTCTTT.

The chain links TRBV6-1 to TRBJ2-1; D might be TRBD1 (5 bases). The germline V gene has CDR1 MNHNS and CDR2 SASEGT. With 7 bases removed from V and 8 bases from J, the gap between germline ends came to 21 bases. CDR3 length: 15 residues. CDR3 region: CASTEGVGATDEQFF. CDR3 nucleotide sequence: TGTGCCAGCACCGAAGGGGTAGGGGCTACCGATGAGCAGTTCTTC.

The rearrangement joins TRBV30 to TRBJ2-7; perhaps TRBD2 as D (6 bases). Trimming took off 2 bases at V and 8 bases at J, with 28 bases between the two ends. Germline values: CDR1 GTSNPN, CDR2 SVGIG (reference sequence). The CDR3 spans 17 residues. The DNA for the CDR3 is TGTGCCTGGAGTCGTACCCCCGTAGGGTCTCAGGCGGGGAAGCAGTACTTC. Encoded protein: CAWSRTPVGSQAGKQYF.

This clone has just one count. The rearrangement joins TRBV19 to TRBJ2-7, with a possible D match to TRBD1 (5 bases). The CDR3 runs 13 residues. V lost 7 bases and J lost 2, with 12 bases in between. The germline CDR1 and CDR2 sequences are LNHDA and SQIVND (reference sequence). In DNA, the CDR3 is TGTGCCAGTAAATTCCAGGGCACCTACGAGCAGTACTTC. Protein: CASKFQGTYEQYF.

This chain joins TRBV28 and TRBJ2-1, with 14 bases aligning to TRBD2. V lost 5 bases, J lost 6 bases, and 3 bases stayed unmatched. CDR3 length: 15 residues. CDR1 and CDR2 from the germline V gene are MDHEN and SYDVKM. The CDR3 DNA is TGTGCCAGCAGTGAGACTAGCGGGAGGGCCAATGAGCAGTTCTTC. It specifies CASSETSGRANEQFF.

The V call is TRBV19, the J call TRBJ1-2; 9 bases map to TRBD1. The CDR3 length is 14 residues. Trimming removed 4 bases from V and 6 bases from J; junction bases left unmatched: 6. The V gene's germline CDR1 is LNHDA and CDR2 SQIVND (reference sequence). The CDR3 DNA reads TGTGCCAGTAGTACGCCAGGGACAGGGAATGGCTACACCTTC. Protein product: CASSTPGTGNGYTF. Full variable domain (remainder filled in from reference TRBV19 and TRBJ1-2): DGGITQSPKYLFRKEGQNVTLSCEQNLNHDAMYWYRQDPGQGLRLIYYSQIVNDFQKGDIAEGYSVSREKKESFPLTVTSAQKNPTAFYLCASSTPGTGNGYTFGSGTRLTVV.

The chain recombines TRBV19 with TRBJ2-2; D may be TRBD1 (5 bases). CDR3 size: 16 residues. Germline V gives CDR1 LNHDA, CDR2 SQIVND (reference sequence). With 3 bases removed from V and 3 bases from J, the gap between germline ends came to 14 bases. The CDR3 loop reads CASSMGPYEDTGELFF. CDR3 DNA: TGTGCCAGTAGTATGGGGCCTTACGAAGACACCGGGGAGCTGTTTTTT.

CDR3 sequence reads: CASSRQLSGNSYEQYF. The CDR3 bases are TGCGCCAGCAGCCGCCAACTGAGCGGGAACTCCTACGAGCAGTACTTC. The chain couples TRBV4-1 to TRBJ2-7; 7 nucleotides line up with TRBD2. This CDR3 comprises 16 residues. The trim removed 4 bases at V and 0 bases at J, leaving 9 bases unmatched. The germline CDR1 and CDR2 sequences are MGHRA and YSYEKL.

V gene TRBV28 combines with J gene TRBJ2-1; TRBD1 might be the D (5 bases). This CDR3 has 13 residues. Germline CDR1 MDHEN, CDR2 SYDVKM. Trimming removed 7 bases from V and 2 bases from J, with 9 bases in between. The CDR3 DNA sequence: TGTGCCAGCACCTTGGACACCTACAATGAGCAGTTCTTC. Translation: CASTLDTYNEQFF.

The chain uses TRBV7-9 and TRBJ1-5; D is perhaps TRBD1 (5 bases). Between the trimmed V and J ends, which lost 2 bases and 7 bases, there was a span of 9 bases. The germline V gene has CDR1 SEHNR and CDR2 FQNEAQ (reference sequence). The CDR3 loop spans 13 amino acids. The CDR3 DNA is TGTGCCAGCAGCTTACGGGGGGAACAGCCCCAGCATTTT. This encodes CASSLRGEQPQHF.

The chain employs TRBV9 and TRBJ2-2; weak D call: TRBD2 (5 bases). Trimming cost V 0 bases and J 6 bases, with 9 bases left between them. Germline values: CDR1 SGDLS, CDR2 YYNGEE. The CDR3 spans 14 residues. The CDR3 loop reads CASSVGGSAGELFF. CDR3 bases: TGTGCCAGCAGCGTAGGTGGGAGCGCCGGGGAGCTGTTTTTT. The entire variable domain, with the rest obtained from reference TRBV9 and TRBJ2-2, is as follows: DSGVTQTPKHLITATGQRVTLRCSPRSGDLSVYWYQQSLDQGLQFLIQYYNGEERAKGNILERFSAQQFPDLHSELNLSSLELGDSALYFCASSVGGSAGELFFGEGSRLTVL.

J is TRBJ1-1 and V is TRBV6-5, with D uncertain. Germline lookup yields CDR1 MNHEY and CDR2 SVGAGI. Trimming stripped 2 bases from V and 4 bases from J, with 14 bases between. The CDR3 sequence is 15 residues long. The CDR3 nucleotides are TGTGCCAGCAGTTACCATGAACGGGGATCCACTGAAGCTTTCTTT. Its protein product is CASSYHERGSTEAFF.